These 23 T cell receptor beta chains share one sample of origin, sequenced in a study of beta chain features in type 1 diabetes. TCRB transcripts that were expressed got sequenced, as all of the isolated RNA had been reverse transcribed. Generated by immunoSEQ multiplex PCR, the TCRdb table keeps only in-frame clones and is missing some. The sample records about 620,000 clones, roughly a sixth being singletons. Input material: naive CD4+ T cells from blood. The receptors originated from a man younger than 30 in good health.

This clone was detected a few times. The chain is built from TRBV7-9 and TRBJ1-5; possible D gene TRBD1, 5 bases. The CDR3 contains 16 residues. V lost 3 bases to trimming and J lost 2 bases, with 14 bases between them. Germline V gives CDR1 SEHNR, CDR2 FQNEAQ (reference sequence). The CDR3 is CASSFEPGRGNQPQHF. The CDR3 coding sequence is TGTGCCAGCAGCTTCGAACCAGGGAGAGGCAATCAGCCCCAGCATTTT. Supplemented by reference TRBV7-9 and TRBJ1-5, the full variable domain reads DTGVSQNPRHKITKRGQNVTFRCDPISEHNRLYWYRQTLGQGPEFLTYFQNEAQLEKSRLLSDRFSAERPKGSFSTLEIQRTEQGDSAMYLCASSFEPGRGNQPQHFGDGTRLSIL.

This clone was seen only a few times. The rearrangement links TRBV7-2 to TRBJ1-2; TRBD1 matches at 7 bases. V lost 1 base, J lost 8 bases, and 10 bases stayed unmatched. The germline V gene encodes CDR1 SGHTA and CDR2 FQGNSA. The CDR3 extends over 15 amino acids. CDR3 amino acids: CASSLDSGTVRGYTF. The CDR3 DNA sequence: TGTGCCAGCAGCTTAGACTCCGGGACAGTACGGGGCTACACCTTC.

In its sample, this clone was seen a few times. CDR3 bases: TGTGCCAGCGGCATACCCGGAGGGCACGGCGAGCAGTACTTC. The encoded protein is CASGIPGGHGEQYF. The chain joins TRBV6-6 to TRBJ2-7; TRBD2 is a possible D gene (6 bases). The V and J ends lost 8 bases and 6 bases respectively, with 20 bases between them. Per germline, CDR1 MNHNY and CDR2 SVGAGI (reference sequence). The CDR3 is made up of 14 amino acids.

This chain joins TRBV7-2 and TRBJ2-1; D is unresolved. V was shortened by 7 bases and J by 7 bases, with 11 bases between the two germline ends. CDR1 is SGHTA, CDR2 FQGNSA, per germline. This CDR3 spans 12 amino acids. The CDR3 sequence: CASTLVGNEQFF. CDR3 DNA: TGTGCCAGCACCCTGGTAGGGAATGAGCAGTTCTTC.

The V call is TRBV6-6, the J call TRBJ2-2; 8 nucleotides match TRBD1. The CDR3 contains 15 residues. V trimming: 4 bases; J trimming: 10 bases; junction bases outside the gene matches: 11. Germline V lookup: CDR1 MNHNY, CDR2 SVGAGI (reference sequence). The CDR3 coding sequence is TGTGCCAGCAGTTCTTTTTCACAGGGGGGTATGGAGCTGTTTTTT. This gives the protein CASSSFSQGGMELFF.

Ten or more counts support this clone. The chain joins TRBV7-9 to TRBJ2-1; D might be TRBD1 (5 bases). The germline CDR1 and CDR2 sequences are SEHNR and FQNEAQ (reference sequence). V was cut by 0 bases and J by 5 bases, with 11 bases left in between. This CDR3 region has 15 residues. CDR3: CASSLALTGDNEQFF. In nucleotides, the CDR3 is TGTGCCAGCAGCTTAGCGCTTACAGGAGACAATGAGCAGTTCTTC. Together with reference TRBV7-9 and TRBJ2-1, the CDR3 gives the full variable domain: DTGVSQNPRHKITKRGQNVTFRCDPISEHNRLYWYRQTLGQGPEFLTYFQNEAQLEKSRLLSDRFSAERPKGSFSTLEIQRTEQGDSAMYLCASSLALTGDNEQFFGPGTRLTVL.

This chain connects TRBV6-5 to TRBJ1-4, with TRBD1 matching over 8 bases. The V gene end was trimmed by 5 bases and the J gene end by 6 bases; junction bases not matched to a gene: 8. This CDR3 is built from 15 residues. Germline CDR1 and CDR2: MNHEY and SVGAGI. CDR3: CASSQQTGAYEKLFF. The CDR3 region has the DNA TGTGCCAGCAGTCAACAGACAGGGGCGTATGAAAAACTGTTTTTT.

V usage is TRBV6-1 and J usage is TRBJ2-3; D unclear. The CDR3 runs to 13 residues. Germline CDR1 reads MNHNS; CDR2 reads SASEGT. V shed 0 bases and J shed 4 bases, with 5 bases lying between them. The CDR3 sequence: CASSEAGPDTQYF. The DNA of the CDR3 is TGTGCCAGCAGTGAAGCAGGGCCAGATACGCAGTATTTT.

This clone showed up just a few times. The CDR3 sequence: CAISIEGLAGREETQYF. The CDR3 DNA sequence: TGTGCCATCAGTATAGAAGGACTAGCGGGAAGAGAAGAGACCCAGTACTTC. The chain has TRBV10-3 and TRBJ2-5, with TRBD2 matching 12 bases. Trimming took 5 bases from V and 3 from J; bases not matched to a gene: 10. The length of the CDR3 is 17 residues. Germline assignment: CDR1 ENHRY and CDR2 SYGVKD.

This clone was detected a few times. The V gene is TRBV5-1, the J gene TRBJ2-6, with D perhaps TRBD1 (6 bases). The ends were cut back, 0 bases at V and 0 bases at J, with 13 bases in the middle. CDR1 and CDR2 from the germline V gene are SGHRS and YFSETQ. This CDR3 has 18 amino acids. This chain's CDR3 is CASSLVGTPSSGANVLTF. CDR3 DNA: TGCGCCAGCAGCTTGGTCGGGACACCGAGCTCTGGGGCCAACGTCCTGACTTTC.

This chain links TRBV6-6 with TRBJ2-7, with 9 nucleotides matching TRBD1. The CDR3 runs 15 residues. Germline CDR1 reads MNHNY; CDR2 reads SVGAGI (reference sequence). The V and J ends lost 2 bases and 3 bases, in that order; junction bases with no gene match: 5. The DNA for the CDR3 is TGTGCCAGCAGTTACGTAGGACAGGGGAACTACGAGCAGTACTTC. Translating gives CASSYVGQGNYEQYF.

This clone has only a few counts. V is TRBV27 and J is TRBJ1-2; 8 bases agree with TRBD1. The V and J ends lost 6 bases and 4 bases, in that order; junction bases with no gene match: 7. The CDR3 sequence is 14 residues long. Germline V gives CDR1 MNHEY, CDR2 SMNVEV (reference sequence). The CDR3 nucleotides read TGTGCCAGCAGACTACAGGGGGTCGGCTATGGCTACACCTTC. This translates into CASRLQGVGYGYTF.

In this sample, this clone turned up a few times. The chain couples TRBV7-2 to TRBJ2-7; D unresolved. The germline CDR1 and CDR2 sequences are SGHTA and FQGNSA. The V end was cut by 5 bases, the J end by 0 bases, with 11 bases between. The length of the CDR3 is 14 residues. This CDR3 is CASSLKEHSYEQYF. CDR3 in DNA: TGTGCCAGCAGCCTAAAGGAGCACTCCTACGAGCAGTACTTC. The full variable domain, its missing parts supplied by reference TRBV7-2 and TRBJ2-7, is GAGVSQSPSNKVTEKGKDVELRCDPISGHTALYWYRQSLGQGLEFLIYFQGNSAPDKSGLPSDRFSAERTGGSVSTLTIQRTQQEDSAVYLCASSLKEHSYEQYFGPGTRLTVT.

The rearrangement links TRBV6-5 to TRBJ1-2; possibly TRBD1 for D (6 bases). The length of the CDR3 is 13 residues. V lost 6 bases to trimming and J lost 4 bases, with 12 bases between them. Per the germline V gene, CDR1 is MNHEY and CDR2 is SVGAGI. In DNA, the CDR3 is TGTGCCAGCAGGTCACAGGGTCGCTATGGCTACACCTTC. This gives the protein CASRSQGRYGYTF.

In its sample, this clone was seen a few times. The chain uses TRBV18 and TRBJ1-2, with D tentatively TRBD1 (5 bases). Germline lookup yields CDR1 KGHSH and CDR2 LQKENI. This CDR3 contains 16 residues. V was pared by 7 bases and J by 3 bases, with 21 bases between. Here the CDR3 DNA reads TGTGCCAGCTTAAGCAGCCCTACAGGCTCAGACTATGGCTACACCTTC. This sequence encodes CASLSSPTGSDYGYTF.

J is TRBJ2-1 and V is TRBV9, with 8 bases identical to TRBD2. Germline assignment: CDR1 SGDLS and CDR2 YYNGEE. V lost 6 bases to trimming and J lost 5 bases; unmatched junction nucleotides: 10. The CDR3 contains 15 residues. The CDR3 spells CASKSFPGGNNEQFF. The CDR3, as DNA: TGTGCCAGCAAGTCTTTTCCGGGAGGGAACAATGAGCAGTTCTTC.

This clone was counted between two and nine times. This chain links TRBV5-4 with TRBJ2-1, with TRBD2 identical over 8 bases. V trimming: 0 bases; J trimming: 6 bases; junction bases outside the gene matches: 2. The germline CDR1 and CDR2 sequences are SGHNT and YYREEE (reference sequence). The CDR3 has 14 residues. The CDR3 spells CASSLDGRGNEQFF. The CDR3 DNA sequence: TGTGCCAGCAGCTTGGACGGGAGGGGCAATGAGCAGTTCTTC.

The chain recombines TRBV19 with TRBJ1-1; D is possibly TRBD1 (6 bases). The CDR3 runs to 16 residues. V was clipped by 6 bases and J by 0 bases, with 17 bases between them. Germline CDR1 reads LNHDA; CDR2 reads SQIVND (reference sequence). The CDR3 nucleotides read TGTGCCAGTAGACGGACAGAAGCAACTTTGAACACTGAAGCTTTCTTT. It is translated as CASRRTEATLNTEAFF.

This clone has more than one count but fewer than ten. The chain couples TRBV6-6 to TRBJ2-7, with D perhaps matching TRBD2 (6 bases). Between the trimmed V and J ends, which lost 8 bases and 1 base, there was a span of 12 bases. Germline V gives CDR1 MNHNY, CDR2 SVGAGI (reference sequence). The CDR3 has 13 amino acids. CDR3 protein: CASHYSGSYEQYF. The CDR3 region has the DNA TGTGCCAGCCACTATAGCGGATCCTACGAGCAGTACTTC.

The V call is TRBV5-1, the J call TRBJ1-3; D remains unclear. The CDR3 length is 13 residues. Trimming pared 5 bases from V and 0 bases from J, leaving 6 bases between. The germline gives CDR1 SGHRS, CDR2 YFSETQ. Written as DNA, the CDR3 is TGCGCCAGCAGGGTTAGCTCTGGAAACACCATATATTTT. Translating gives CASRVSSGNTIYF.

The chain recombines TRBV28 with TRBJ2-3, with a possible D match to TRBD2 (5 bases). The CDR3 extends over 14 amino acids. Trimming pared 1 base from V and 2 bases from J, leaving 7 bases between. Germline V lookup: CDR1 MDHEN, CDR2 SYDVKM. This CDR3 reads CASSLYGVTDTQYF. Written as DNA, the CDR3 is TGTGCCAGCAGTTTATACGGGGTCACAGATACGCAGTATTTT.

This clone was observed a handful of times. The rearrangement links TRBV10-3 to TRBJ2-3; 9 bases are shared with TRBD2. This CDR3 has 15 residues. V lost 5 bases and J lost 0; bases outside the gene matches: 3. The germline V gene has CDR1 ENHRY and CDR2 SYGVKD. For the CDR3, the DNA is TGTGCCATCAGTCTTAGCGGGGGTAGCACAGATACGCAGTATTTT. It codes for CAISLSGGSTDTQYF.

V gene TRBV7-9 combines with J gene TRBJ2-7; 7 positions agree with TRBD1. The CDR3 extends over 14 amino acids. V trimming: 5 bases; J trimming: 5 bases; junction bases outside the gene matches: 9. Germline CDR1 is SEHNR and CDR2 is FQNEAQ (reference sequence). The CDR3 loop is CASSLTGTDNEQYF. In nucleotides, the CDR3 is TGTGCCAGCAGCCTGACCGGGACAGACAACGAGCAGTACTTC.